What follows are 18 T cell receptor beta chains derived from one specimen sequenced in a study of blood T cell repertoires in COVID-19. Some clones are missing from TCRdb's copy, which holds only in-frame ones; the method was immunoSEQ multiplex PCR. The table includes fewer than 450,000 clones, about 90% detected once. Sequencing was carried out using peripheral blood. Receptors originate from a woman between 18 and 30 years old who had recovered from COVID-19.

This clone was seen a single time. The V call is TRBV3-1 (or the pseudogene TRBV3-2), the J call TRBJ2-3; 8 bases match TRBD2. After removal of 1 base from V and 0 bases from J, the junction contained 9 bases not matched to a gene. The germline CDR1 and CDR2 sequences are LGHDT and YNNKEL (reference sequence). This CDR3 region has 18 residues. In DNA form, the CDR3 reads TGTGCCAGCAGCCAAGTAGCGGGAATATCCCGTAGCACAGATACGCAGTATTTT. Translating gives CASSQVAGISRSTDTQYF.

This clone has just a few counts. The chain employs TRBV7-9 and TRBJ2-6; D possibly corresponds to TRBD1 (6 bases). Germline-derived CDR1 and CDR2 are SEHNR and FQNEAQ (reference sequence). CDR3 size: 16 residues. V was shortened by 1 base and J by 4 bases, with 11 bases between the two germline ends. CDR3 in amino acids: CASSLVGASGANVLTF. In nucleotides, the CDR3 is TGTGCCAGCAGCTTAGTGGGGGCCTCCGGGGCCAACGTCCTGACTTTC.

The rearrangement uses TRBV5-8 and TRBJ1-3, with D possibly TRBD1 on 6 matching bases. Germline V gene data show CDR1 as SGHTS and CDR2 as YDEGEE. The V gene lost 3 bases and the J gene lost 0 bases, with 13 bases spanning the gap. This CDR3 has 16 amino acids. CDR3 bases: TGTGCCAGCAGCTACCTGACAGGTTCCTCTGGAAACACCATATATTTT. Residues: CASSYLTGSSGNTIYF. Using reference TRBV5-8 and TRBJ1-3 for the parts outside the CDR3, the full variable domain is EAGVTQSPTHLIKTRGQQATLRCSPISGHTSVYWYQQALGLGLQFLLWYDEGEERNRGNFPPRFSGRQFPNYSSELNVNALELEDSALYLCASSYLTGSSGNTIYFGEGSWLTVV.

This clone was found once. Other DNA sequences in the sample encode the same CDR3. The chain carries TRBV7-2 and TRBJ1-2; D unresolved. This CDR3 contains 12 residues. Trimming cost V 6 bases and J 0 bases, with 5 bases left between them. The V gene's germline CDR1 is SGHTA and CDR2 FQGNSA. The CDR3 nucleotides are TGTGCCAGCAGTCCGGCTAACTATGGCTACACCTTC. Amino acids: CASSPANYGYTF. The variable domain in full, with the rest retrieved from reference TRBV7-2 and TRBJ1-2, is GAGVSQSPSNKVTEKGKDVELRCDPISGHTALYWYRQSLGQGLEFLIYFQGNSAPDKSGLPSDRFSAERTGGSVSTLTIQRTQQEDSAVYLCASSPANYGYTFGSGTRLTVV.

The chain combines TRBV30 with TRBJ1-2, with 9 bases aligning to TRBD1. This CDR3 is 15 amino acids long. The V and J ends lost 3 bases and 4 bases, in that order; junction bases with no gene match: 9. The germline V gene has CDR1 GTSNPN and CDR2 SVGIG (reference sequence). The DNA of the CDR3 is TGTGCCTGGAGCGGTATCACAGGGGGCGGCTATGGCTACACCTTC. It encodes CAWSGITGGGYGYTF.

This chain joins TRBV18 and TRBJ1-3, with a possible D match to TRBD1 (6 bases). This CDR3 is 15 amino acids long. Germline V lookup: CDR1 KGHSH, CDR2 LQKENI. V lost 7 bases and J 0 bases, leaving 13 bases between the germline ends. CDR3 region: CASLRQANSGNTIYF. CDR3 sequence (DNA): TGTGCCAGCTTAAGACAGGCGAACTCTGGAAACACCATATATTTT.

The rearrangement links TRBV3-1 (or the pseudogene TRBV3-2) to TRBJ1-6, with 7 bases that match TRBD1. The CDR3 contains 16 residues. Germline CDR1 LGHDT, CDR2 YNNKEL (reference sequence). The trim removed 2 bases at V and 7 bases at J, leaving 8 bases unmatched. CDR3 in DNA: TGTGCCAGCAGCCAAATTGTGGACAGGACAAATTCACCCCTCCACTTT. As protein: CASSQIVDRTNSPLHF.

This clone is a singleton in its sample. The genes are TRBV3-1 (or the pseudogene TRBV3-2) and TRBJ1-3; D perhaps matches TRBD1 (6 bases). Deletions cut 4 bases from V and 0 bases from J, with 13 bases between. CDR1 is LGHDT and CDR2 is YNNKEL in the germline V gene (reference sequence). The CDR3 runs 16 residues. DNA for the CDR3: TGTGCCAGCAGCCCCACTACAGGGTACTCTGGAAACACCATATATTTT. The encoded protein is CASSPTTGYSGNTIYF.

The CDR3 loop is CASSRTGTPGETQYF. CDR3 bases: TGCGCCAGCAGCCGTACAGGTACTCCAGGGGAGACCCAGTACTTC. The rearrangement uses TRBV5-1 and TRBJ2-5; TRBD1 might be the D (5 bases). V was cut by 4 bases and J by 5 bases, with 18 bases left in between. Germline V gives CDR1 SGHRS, CDR2 YFSETQ. The CDR3 runs to 15 residues.

The genes are TRBV18 and TRBJ1-2; no clear D gene. Trimming cost V 0 bases and J 3 bases, with 5 bases left between them. Germline loops: CDR1 KGHSH, CDR2 LQKENI. The CDR3 is 13 residues long. CDR3 loop: CASSPPEDYGYTF. The CDR3 bases are TGTGCCAGCTCACCACCGGAGGACTATGGCTACACCTTC. The whole variable domain, remainder taken from reference TRBV18 and TRBJ1-2, is NAGVMQNPRHLVRRRGQEARLRCSPMKGHSHVYWYRQLPEEGLKFMVYLQKENIIDESGMPKERFSAEFPKEGPSILRIQQVVRGDSAAYFCASSPPEDYGYTFGSGTRLTVV.

V is TRBV25-1 and J is TRBJ1-5, with TRBD1 identical over 8 bases. Trimming took 3 bases from V and 6 from J; bases not matched to a gene: 7. This CDR3 is built from 15 residues. Per the germline V gene, CDR1 is MGHDK and CDR2 is SYGVNS. Here the CDR3 reads CASSDGQGSSQPQHF. CDR3 DNA sequence: TGTGCCAGCAGTGACGGACAGGGAAGCTCTCAGCCCCAGCATTTT.

Concerning this clone: In the same sample, other DNA sequences code for this CDR3. The chain's CDR3 is CASSIGGNTEAFF. CDR3 bases: TGTGCCAGTAGTATCGGAGGAAACACTGAAGCTTTCTTT. The V and J genes are TRBV19 and TRBJ1-1; D remains ambiguous. Germline CDR1 LNHDA, CDR2 SQIVND (reference sequence). The length of the CDR3 is 13 residues. Trimming shortened V by 3 bases and J by 2 bases, and 7 bases separated the two germline ends. Drawing the rest from reference TRBV19 and TRBJ1-1, the complete variable domain is DGGITQSPKYLFRKEGQNVTLSCEQNLNHDAMYWYRQDPGQGLRLIYYSQIVNDFQKGDIAEGYSVSREKKESFPLTVTSAQKNPTAFYLCASSIGGNTEAFFGQGTRLTVV.

The chain has TRBV27 and TRBJ1-4; TRBD1 might be the D (6 bases). The CDR3 totals 15 residues. Germline V gives CDR1 MNHEY, CDR2 SMNVEV (reference sequence). Deletions cut 5 bases from V and 5 bases from J, with 15 bases between. The CDR3 DNA reads TGTGCCAGCAGTCCCTTGGGAGGGGGGAATGAAAAACTGTTTTTT. Protein product: CASSPLGGGNEKLFF.

The chain has TRBV2 and TRBJ2-3; the D gene is possibly TRBD2 (6 bases). CDR1 and CDR2 from the germline V gene are SNHLY and FYNNEI. Trimming left V 11 bases short and J 6 bases short, with 18 bases between. The length of the CDR3 is 13 residues. In nucleotides, the CDR3 is TGTGCCCCCCGCGGCGGGGCCGGGGATACGCAGTATTTT. Translating gives CAPRGGAGDTQYF.

This clone occurred a few times. Distinct nucleotide sequences in the sample also encode this CDR3. This rearrangement joins TRBV2 to TRBJ1-2, with TRBD1 as a possible D gene (6 bases). Germline V CDR1 and CDR2: SNHLY, FYNNEI. This CDR3 is built from 12 residues. V was trimmed by 8 bases and J by 8 bases, leaving 15 bases between them. In DNA form, the CDR3 reads TGTGCCAGCTCGGACAGAGCCCGCGGCTACACCTTC. Encoded protein: CASSDRARGYTF.

V and J are TRBV7-2 and TRBJ1-1, with D unclear. V lost 2 bases to trimming and J lost 2 bases, with 6 bases between them. The CDR3 totals 13 residues. In germline, CDR1 is SGHTA, CDR2 FQGNSA. CDR3 sequence: CASSLKQNTEAFF. CDR3 nucleotide sequence: TGTGCCAGCAGCTTAAAACAAAACACTGAAGCTTTCTTT.

The rearrangement uses TRBV19 and TRBJ1-4; 10 nucleotides agree with TRBD1. CDR3 length: 14 amino acids. Looked up from germline, CDR1 is LNHDA and CDR2 is SQIVND (reference sequence). V was clipped by 5 bases and J by 11 bases; unmatched bases: 8. CDR3 coding DNA: TGTGCCAGTAGTGCGGGACAGGGGATCGGGAAACTGTTTTTT. Translating it yields CASSAGQGIGKLFF.

J is TRBJ2-5 and V is TRBV5-4; D possibly corresponds to TRBD2 (5 bases). This CDR3 region has 14 residues. CDR1 and CDR2 from the germline V gene are SGHNT and YYREEE (reference sequence). The V end was cut by 2 bases, the J end by 3 bases, with 11 bases between. CDR3 loop: CASSLNVAKETQYF. The CDR3 DNA follows: TGTGCCAGCAGCTTAAACGTAGCGAAAGAGACCCAGTACTTC.